These 25 T cell receptor beta chains share one sample of origin, sequenced in a study of T cell responses to AZD1222 COVID-19 vaccine. TCRdb keeps only in-frame clones here, not all; method: immunoSEQ multiplex PCR. The table includes about 130,000 clones, 85% to 90% detected once. The material sequenced was peripheral blood, taken on day 0 of AZD1222 vaccination. The receptor source for this set is an adult in good health.

V gene TRBV24-1 combines with J gene TRBJ1-2, with unresolved D. Germline CDR1 reads KGHDR; CDR2 reads SFDVKD. This CDR3 spans 12 amino acids. Trimming shortened V by 4 bases and J by 8 bases, and 10 bases separated the two germline ends. The CDR3 DNA follows: TGTGCCACCAGTGAAGGCCCGTGGGGCTACACCTTC. Residues: CATSEGPWGYTF.

The sample holds one count of this clone. This chain links TRBV7-2 with TRBJ1-3; no clear D gene. The CDR3 covers 16 residues. V lost 5 bases and J 3 bases, leaving 17 bases between the germline ends. The germline CDR1 and CDR2 sequences are SGHTA and FQGNSA. CDR3 nucleotides: TGTGCCAGCAGCGTCGTACTACAGTCCTTTGGAAACACCATATATTTT. As protein: CASSVVLQSFGNTIYF.

The chain has TRBV7-2 and TRBJ2-7; TRBD1 might be the D (5 bases). Per germline, CDR1 SGHTA and CDR2 FQGNSA. The CDR3 has 14 residues. Trimming left V 2 bases short and J 2 bases short, with 10 bases between. CDR3 in DNA: TGTGCCAGCAGCTTAACTGCAGGGACCTACGAGCAGTACTTC. Its translation is CASSLTAGTYEQYF.

The chain combines TRBV24-1 with TRBJ1-4; the D gene is possibly TRBD1 (5 bases). V lost 4 bases, J lost 4 bases, and 12 bases lay in between. Per germline, CDR1 KGHDR and CDR2 SFDVKD. This CDR3 is built from 15 residues. CDR3 residues: CATSDSTVDNEKLFF. CDR3 DNA sequence: TGTGCCACCAGTGACTCGACAGTGGATAATGAAAAACTGTTTTTT.

The chain links TRBV5-6 to TRBJ2-7, with 9 nucleotides matching TRBD1. Trimming removed 2 bases from V and 3 bases from J; junction bases left unmatched: 6. The CDR3 length is 15 residues. Germline assignment: CDR1 SGHDT and CDR2 YYEEEE. The CDR3 DNA reads as TGTGCCAGCAGCTTCCCCGGGACAGGGAGCTACGAGCAGTACTTC. It codes for CASSFPGTGSYEQYF.

The chain links TRBV10-3 to TRBJ2-7; 8 nucleotides match TRBD1. The CDR3 spans 15 residues. With V trimmed by 4 bases and J by 5 bases, 10 bases remained unmatched. Germline V gene data show CDR1 as ENHRY and CDR2 as SYGVKD. CDR3 region: CAISAVFGQGHEQYF. In DNA, the CDR3 is TGTGCCATCAGTGCGGTTTTCGGACAGGGCCACGAGCAGTACTTC.

This chain uses TRBV7-9 with TRBJ2-5, with D tentatively TRBD1 or TRBD2 (5 bases each). Germline values: CDR1 SEHNR, CDR2 FQNEAQ (reference sequence). Between the trimmed V and J ends, which lost 5 bases and 2 bases, there was a span of 15 bases. The CDR3 is 15 amino acids. CDR3 nucleotides: TGTGCCAGCAGCCCCCTCGGGGCGCCTCAAGAGACCCAGTACTTC. Its translation: CASSPLGAPQETQYF.

This sequence joins TRBV18 and TRBJ1-1; a possible D gene is TRBD1 (6 bases). The CDR3 contains 13 residues. Trimming removed 6 bases from V and 5 bases from J, with 13 bases in between. Germline V gene lookup returns CDR1 KGHSH and CDR2 LQKENI. CDR3 nucleotide sequence: TGTGCCAGCTCGAACTACAGGGATACTGAAGCTTTCTTT. This encodes CASSNYRDTEAFF.

The chain uses TRBV15 and TRBJ1-3, with D unclear. The germline V and J ends were trimmed by 0 bases and 2 bases, with 5 bases remaining between them. CDR1 is LNHNV, CDR2 YYDKDF, per germline (reference sequence). This CDR3 comprises 14 residues. The chain's CDR3 is CATSRDLAGNTIYF. DNA of the CDR3: TGTGCCACCAGCAGAGATCTGGCTGGAAACACCATATATTTT.

The J gene is TRBJ2-3, the V gene TRBV6-5; tentatively, D is TRBD1 (6 bases). There are 14 residues in the CDR3. Germline V gene sequence: CDR1 MNHEY, CDR2 SVGAGI. The V and J ends lost 6 bases and 5 bases respectively, with 15 bases between them. The CDR3 DNA reads as TGTGCCAGCAGGCGACAGGTGGTGGGAGATACGCAGTATTTT. Its translation is CASRRQVVGDTQYF.

The V call is TRBV7-3, the J call TRBJ2-3; D assignment may be TRBD1 or TRBD2 (5 bases each). Between the trimmed V and J ends, which lost 4 bases and 2 bases, there was a span of 7 bases. From germline, CDR1 is SGHTA and CDR2 FQGTGA. This CDR3 region has 13 residues. CDR3 nucleotides: TGTGCCAGCAGCTATGGGACCACAGATACGCAGTATTTT. Its protein is CASSYGTTDTQYF.

The chain combines TRBV4-3 with TRBJ2-1; 10 bases align to TRBD2. From germline, CDR1 is LGHNA and CDR2 YSLEER. V gave up 0 bases and J gave up 9 bases; unmatched junction bases: 11. The CDR3 totals 17 residues. The CDR3 DNA is TGCGCCAGCAGCCAAGATCCCGTTACTAGCGGGGTGGTTGAGCAGTTCTTC. Its protein product is CASSQDPVTSGVVEQFF.

This clone was picked up a small number of times. This chain uses TRBV6-2 or TRBV6-3 with TRBJ2-2; no reliable D call. Trimming pared 2 bases from V and 3 bases from J, leaving 16 bases between. From germline, CDR1 is MNHEY and CDR2 SVGEGT. The CDR3 is 17 amino acids. CDR3 loop: CASSYRTPGSDTGELFF. The CDR3 nucleotides read TGTGCCAGCAGTTACCGTACACCCGGGTCGGACACCGGGGAGCTGTTTTTT.

V gene TRBV3-1 (or the pseudogene TRBV3-2) combines with J gene TRBJ2-7; TRBD2 matches at 11 bases. The J segment lost 0 bases and the V segment lost 3 bases, leaving 1 base of the junction unmatched. The CDR3 is made up of 15 amino acids. Germline CDR1 reads LGHDT; CDR2 reads YNNKEL (reference sequence). The CDR3 spells CASSQGLAVSYEQYF. The CDR3 nucleotides read TGTGCCAGCAGCCAGGGACTAGCGGTCTCCTACGAGCAGTACTTC.

This clone was seen only a few times. J is TRBJ1-2 and V is TRBV7-3; D gene uncertain. Germline CDR1 SGHTA, CDR2 FQGTGA. Trimming stripped 1 base from V and 6 bases from J, with 15 bases between. The CDR3 runs 15 residues. CDR3: CASSLSGRVRDGYTF. Here the CDR3 DNA reads TGTGCCAGCAGCTTAAGCGGGAGGGTGAGGGATGGCTACACCTTC. Full variable domain (outside the CDR3, taken from reference TRBV7-3 and TRBJ1-2): GAGVSQTPSNKVTEKGKYVELRCDPISGHTALYWYRQSLGQGPEFLIYFQGTGAADDSGLPNDRFFAVRPEGSVSTLKIQRTERGDSAVYLCASSLSGRVRDGYTFGSGTRLTVV.

In this sample, this clone turned up a few times. The chain links TRBV7-9 to TRBJ1-6, with D possibly matching TRBD1 (6 bases). CDR1 is SEHNR, CDR2 FQNEAQ, per germline (reference sequence). With 5 bases removed from V and 10 bases from J, the gap between germline ends came to 24 bases. The CDR3 loop spans 17 amino acids. The CDR3 DNA sequence: TGTGCCAGCAGCCCCAGCCTGGGGGGGCTGGCGAAATCACCCCTCCACTTT. It is translated as CASSPSLGGLAKSPLHF.

V usage is TRBV11-1 and J usage is TRBJ1-1; 7 bases match TRBD1. The length of the CDR3 is 13 residues. J gave up 8 bases and V 5 bases, and 8 bases lay outside the gene matches. Germline CDR1 is SGHAT and CDR2 is FQDESV (reference sequence). The CDR3 DNA reads as TGTGCCAGCAGCCTAGACAGGGTCTACGAAGCTTTCTTT. This gives the protein CASSLDRVYEAFF.

The chain joins TRBV7-6 to TRBJ2-7; no firm D call. Per the germline V gene, CDR1 is SGHVS and CDR2 is FNYEAQ. The CDR3 runs to 14 residues. V lost 2 bases to trimming and J lost 2 bases, with 10 bases between them. The CDR3, as DNA: TGTGCCAGCAGCTTATTCGGGCCCACCTACGAGCAGTACTTC. Translating gives CASSLFGPTYEQYF.

The chain links TRBV28 to TRBJ2-7; 8 nucleotides align to TRBD1. Germline V gives CDR1 MDHEN, CDR2 SYDVKM. Trimming took 4 bases from V and 5 from J; bases not matched to a gene: 10. There are 15 residues in the CDR3. DNA for the CDR3: TGTGCCAGCAGTTCTCCCGGGACAGGCGGCCACGAGCAGTACTTC. This translates into CASSSPGTGGHEQYF.

This clone was counted once. This chain joins TRBV6-5 and TRBJ1-6; perhaps TRBD1 as D (6 bases). Deletions cut 4 bases from V and 6 bases from J, with 16 bases between. The germline V gene has CDR1 MNHEY and CDR2 SVGAGI. The length of the CDR3 is 16 residues. The CDR3 DNA reads TGTGCCAGCAGTTTAATCAGGGGTGGGGGTAATTCACCCCTCCACTTT. Protein sequence: CASSLIRGGGNSPLHF.

V usage is TRBV7-9 and J usage is TRBJ2-1, with 7 positions matching TRBD1. Looked up from germline, CDR1 is SEHNR and CDR2 is FQNEAQ (reference sequence). This CDR3 is 12 amino acids long. V lost 5 bases to trimming and J lost 9 bases; unmatched junction nucleotides: 4. The CDR3 region is CASSPPGGEQFF. DNA of the CDR3: TGTGCCAGCAGCCCCCCAGGGGGTGAGCAGTTCTTC.

The chain links TRBV9 to TRBJ2-3; a possible D gene is TRBD1 (6 bases). Trimming shortened V by 3 bases and J by 1 base, and 9 bases separated the two germline ends. This CDR3 region has 14 residues. Germline V lookup: CDR1 SGDLS, CDR2 YYNGEE. DNA of the CDR3: TGTGCCAGCAGCGCCCAGGGGCGCACAGATACGCAGTATTTT. Its protein is CASSAQGRTDTQYF.

The V gene is TRBV19, the J gene TRBJ2-1, with D possibly matching TRBD1 (5 bases). The CDR3 is 13 residues long. Germline loops: CDR1 LNHDA, CDR2 SQIVND (reference sequence). The V gene lost 2 bases and the J gene lost 7 bases, with 9 bases spanning the gap. The CDR3: CASSISRENEQFF. The CDR3 nucleotides are TGTGCCAGTAGTATATCCAGGGAAAATGAGCAGTTCTTC.

This clone was seen once. V gene TRBV7-9 combines with J gene TRBJ1-3; a weak D match, TRBD1 (5 bases). The ends were cut back, 5 bases at V and 5 bases at J, with 16 bases in the middle. Germline V gene lookup returns CDR1 SEHNR and CDR2 FQNEAQ (reference sequence). There are 15 residues in the CDR3. CDR3 loop: CASSPRGQLRNTIYF. The CDR3 bases are TGTGCCAGCAGCCCCCGGGGCCAGTTAAGAAACACCATATATTTT.

The rearrangement uses TRBV28 and TRBJ1-2; D gene unclear. CDR1 and CDR2 (germline): MDHEN, SYDVKM. V was cut by 5 bases and J by 4 bases, with 5 bases left in between. This CDR3 comprises 11 residues. CDR3 amino acids: CASSPGYGYTF. For the CDR3, the DNA is TGTGCCAGCAGTCCCGGCTATGGCTACACCTTC.